This TCR beta chain was documented in a study of blood T cell repertoires in COVID-19. Study-level background: Acute-phase and convalescent COVID-19 samples originated in the United States, Italy and Spain. In each case, the material was cDNA or gDNA derived from T cells, B-cell-depleted T cells, or PBMCs.

Per germline, CDR1 GTSNPN and CDR2 SVGIG (reference sequence). The length of the CDR3 is 13 residues. V was pared by 3 bases and J by 3 bases, with 9 bases between. Original methodology: Reference gene primer amplification yielded estimated nucleated cell counts. Using immunoSEQ multiplex PCR, the repertoire was profiled, and TCRdb retains in-frame clones only, with some absent. That table supplies the V and J calls and clone size; D and trimming were determined from the DNA. This sample has around 300,000 clones, with 80% to 90% found just once. This sequence was found in a man younger than 40 with active or convalescent COVID-19. The chain combines TRBV30 with TRBJ1-5, with D unclear. Material: peripheral blood. The CDR3 coding sequence is TGTGCCTGGAGCGAGGTTCCCAATCAGCCCCAGCATTTT. Encoded protein: CAWSEVPNQPQHF.